This passage covers 27 T cell receptor beta chains from one sample sequenced in a study of blood T cell repertoires in COVID-19. The method was immunoSEQ multiplex PCR; TCRdb's version includes in-frame clones alone and lacks a portion of them. The profile shows around 78,000 clones, about three quarters of them singletons. Material for sequencing was peripheral blood. The receptors shown here come from a human donor in a cohort sampled during active COVID-19.

This clone is a singleton in its sample. The V and J genes are TRBV9 and TRBJ2-3; tentative D call: TRBD2 (6 bases). Germline CDR1 is SGDLS and CDR2 is YYNGEE. The V gene lost 3 bases and the J gene lost 1 base, with 9 bases spanning the gap. The CDR3 sequence is 14 residues long. The CDR3 coding sequence is TGTGCCAGCAGCGCCTCTAGCGGCACAGATACGCAGTATTTT. Its translation is CASSASSGTDTQYF.

In this sample, this clone turned up a few times. This sequence joins TRBV28 and TRBJ1-3; TRBD1 is a possible D gene (6 bases). Trimming pared 5 bases from V and 0 bases from J, leaving 14 bases between. CDR1 and CDR2 from the germline V gene are MDHEN and SYDVKM. The CDR3 length is 16 residues. The CDR3 loop is CASSNPGHLSGNTIYF. DNA of the CDR3: TGTGCCAGCAGTAACCCGGGACACCTCTCTGGAAACACCATATATTTT.

The rearrangement links TRBV5-1 to TRBJ1-3; TRBD1 might be the D (5 bases). The V end was cut by 3 bases, the J end by 2 bases, with 9 bases between. The CDR3 totals 14 residues. Germline values: CDR1 SGHRS, CDR2 YFSETQ. The CDR3 sequence: CASSSATAGNTIYF. CDR3 sequence (DNA): TGCGCCAGCAGCTCCGCGACAGCTGGAAACACCATATATTTT.

This clone was seen a few times. The chain joins TRBV2 to TRBJ2-5, with D possibly TRBD2 on 6 matching bases. Deletions cut 7 bases from V and 7 bases from J, with 16 bases between. In germline, CDR1 is SNHLY, CDR2 FYNNEI. The CDR3 loop spans 13 amino acids. CDR3 residues: CASKGGGEGTQYF. CDR3 sequence (DNA): TGTGCCAGCAAGGGTGGAGGGGAAGGGACCCAGTACTTC.

The chain joins TRBV5-8 to TRBJ2-2, with TRBD2 as a possible D gene (6 bases). The CDR3 length is 14 residues. Looked up from germline, CDR1 is SGHTS and CDR2 is YDEGEE. Trimming took off 4 bases at V and 7 bases at J, with 14 bases between the two ends. The CDR3 loop reads CASSLYRDFGELFF. DNA for the CDR3: TGTGCCAGCAGCCTTTACCGGGACTTCGGGGAGCTGTTTTTT. Complete variable domain (other parts from reference TRBV5-8 and TRBJ2-2): EAGVTQSPTHLIKTRGQQATLRCSPISGHTSVYWYQQALGLGLQFLLWYDEGEERNRGNFPPRFSGRQFPNYSSELNVNALELEDSALYLCASSLYRDFGELFFGEGSRLTVL.

The V gene is TRBV2, the J gene TRBJ1-1; D unclear. There are 11 residues in the CDR3. V was trimmed by 5 bases and J by 10 bases, leaving 11 bases between them. CDR1 is SNHLY, CDR2 FYNNEI, per germline. CDR3: CASSQAFGAFF. CDR3 nucleotides: TGTGCCAGCAGTCAGGCATTCGGAGCTTTCTTT. The entire variable domain, with the rest obtained from reference TRBV2 and TRBJ1-1, is as follows: EPEVTQTPSHQVTQMGQEVILRCVPISNHLYFYWYRQILGQKVEFLVSFYNNEISEKSEIFDDQFSVERPDGSNFTLKIRSTKLEDSAMYFCASSQAFGAFFGQGTRLTVV.

The rearrangement links TRBV7-2 to TRBJ2-5; 7 bases map to TRBD1. Germline V gene sequence: CDR1 SGHTA, CDR2 FQGNSA. V lost 5 bases and J lost 2; bases outside the gene matches: 2. The CDR3 is 13 residues long. The CDR3 loop is CASSRGQQETQYF. CDR3 DNA: TGTGCCAGCAGCAGGGGACAGCAAGAGACCCAGTACTTC.

This clone was seen once. V and J are TRBV11-3 and TRBJ1-2; D possibly corresponds to TRBD1 (6 bases). The CDR3 consists of 17 residues. Germline CDR1 is SGHNT and CDR2 is YENEEA. V was cut by 2 bases and J by 4 bases, with 20 bases left in between. CDR3 sequence: CASSLKGEGGELYGYTF. The CDR3 DNA reads TGTGCCAGCAGCTTAAAGGGGGAGGGCGGAGAACTCTATGGCTACACCTTC.

This clone was seen a handful of times. J is TRBJ2-7 and V is TRBV7-9; 11 nucleotides line up with TRBD2. This CDR3 spans 15 amino acids. Germline assignment: CDR1 SEHNR and CDR2 FQNEAQ (reference sequence). CDR3 nucleotide sequence: TGTGCTGTGGGACTAGCGGATTTTATGAAAGGGGAGCAGTACTTC. This translates into CAVGLADFMKGEQYF.

J is TRBJ2-5 and V is TRBV30; D may be TRBD1 (6 bases). The CDR3 is made up of 13 amino acids. Trimming left V 3 bases short and J 2 bases short, with 10 bases between. The germline gives CDR1 GTSNPN, CDR2 SVGIG (reference sequence). This CDR3 is CAWRRTVQETQYF. CDR3 nucleotide sequence: TGTGCCTGGAGGAGGACAGTTCAAGAGACCCAGTACTTC. Using reference TRBV30 and TRBJ2-5 for the parts outside the CDR3, the full variable domain is SQTIHQWPATLVQPVGSPLSLECTVEGTSNPNLYWYRQAAGRGLQLLFYSVGIGQISSEVPQNLSASRPQDRQFILSSKKLLLSDSGFYLCAWRRTVQETQYFGPGTRLLVL.

In nucleotides, the CDR3 is TGTGCCAGCAGGCAGGGTGCTAATGAAAAACTGTTTTTT. This translates into CASRQGANEKLFF. This chain uses TRBV25-1 with TRBJ1-4; D may be TRBD1 (5 bases). The CDR3 totals 13 residues. Per the germline V gene, CDR1 is MGHDK and CDR2 is SYGVNS. Between the trimmed V and J ends, which lost 6 bases and 3 bases, there was a span of 8 bases.

The CDR3 DNA follows: TGTGCCAGCAGCGACCGGGACAGGGGATACGAGCAGTACTTC. Amino acids: CASSDRDRGYEQYF. The chain couples TRBV7-9 to TRBJ2-7; TRBD1 aligns across 10 bases. The ends lost 5 bases at V and 4 bases at J; junction bases unmatched: 5. Germline V gene sequence: CDR1 SEHNR, CDR2 FQNEAQ (reference sequence). There are 14 residues in the CDR3.

This chain links TRBV24-1 with TRBJ1-5; weak D call: TRBD1 (5 bases). Trimming shortened V by 6 bases and J by 4 bases, and 15 bases separated the two germline ends. The germline V gene has CDR1 KGHDR and CDR2 SFDVKD. This CDR3 spans 15 amino acids. CDR3 protein: CATSPAGKGNQPQHF. DNA for the CDR3: TGTGCCACCAGTCCCGCAGGGAAAGGGAATCAGCCCCAGCATTTT.

This chain links TRBV6-5 with TRBJ1-2; D possibly corresponds to TRBD1 (5 bases). The germline CDR1 and CDR2 sequences are MNHEY and SVGAGI. The V end lost 0 bases, the J end lost 4 bases, and 12 bases lay between the germline ends. This CDR3 is 15 amino acids long. The CDR3 bases are TGTGCCAGCAGTTACTCGAGAGGGACTGGCTATGGCTACACCTTC. It specifies CASSYSRGTGYGYTF.

This chain connects TRBV3-1 (or the pseudogene TRBV3-2) to TRBJ1-2; 8 positions match TRBD1. Trimming took 4 bases from V and 8 from J; bases not matched to a gene: 9. Germline V lookup: CDR1 LGHDT, CDR2 YNNKEL (reference sequence). This CDR3 region has 14 residues. The CDR3 DNA follows: TGTGCCAGCAGCCCCCCGGACAGGGTGAAGGGCTACACCTTC. This gives the protein CASSPPDRVKGYTF.

The chain couples TRBV15 to TRBJ2-5, with 13 bases that match TRBD2. V lost 2 bases, J lost 1 base, and 7 bases stayed unmatched. Germline V CDR1 and CDR2: LNHNV, YYDKDF (reference sequence). This CDR3 has 18 residues. The CDR3 protein is CATSRPKGLAGSQETQYF. The CDR3, as DNA: TGTGCCACCAGCAGACCCAAGGGACTAGCGGGGTCCCAAGAGACCCAGTACTTC.

The rearrangement joins TRBV6-5 to TRBJ2-7, with D maybe TRBD2 (6 bases). V was clipped by 2 bases and J by 6 bases, with 11 bases between them. Germline V lookup: CDR1 MNHEY, CDR2 SVGAGI. The CDR3 contains 13 residues. The CDR3: CASSYGLAREQYF. In DNA form, the CDR3 reads TGTGCCAGCAGTTACGGGCTAGCGCGCGAGCAGTACTTC.

The chain combines TRBV5-1 with TRBJ2-5; 8 bases match TRBD2. CDR1 SGHRS and CDR2 YFSETQ come from the germline V gene. After removal of 1 base from V and 2 bases from J, the junction contained 7 bases not matched to a gene. This CDR3 is built from 16 residues. This chain's CDR3 is CASSLLPAGVQETQYF. CDR3 nucleotides: TGCGCCAGCAGCTTGCTCCCAGCGGGGGTACAAGAGACCCAGTACTTC.

This clone was observed a single time. CDR3 sequence: CASSFARVSYEQYF. CDR3 DNA sequence: TGTGCCAGCAGCTTCGCCCGGGTCTCCTACGAGCAGTACTTC. The J gene is TRBJ2-7, the V gene TRBV7-9; D not certain. CDR3 length equals 14 residues. V lost 3 bases, J lost 0 bases, and 9 bases lay in between. Germline V gene lookup returns CDR1 SEHNR and CDR2 FQNEAQ (reference sequence).

This chain joins TRBV6-5 and TRBJ2-5; D perhaps matches TRBD1 (6 bases). Trimming stripped 6 bases from V and 2 bases from J, with 16 bases between. Germline lookup yields CDR1 MNHEY and CDR2 SVGAGI. CDR3 length: 15 residues. This CDR3 reads CASSRWTEKQETQYF. The CDR3 DNA reads as TGTGCCAGCAGCCGATGGACAGAGAAACAAGAGACCCAGTACTTC.

This rearrangement joins TRBV2 to TRBJ2-7; TRBD1 is a possible D gene (6 bases). Germline CDR1 and CDR2: SNHLY and FYNNEI. Trimming removed 7 bases from V and 1 base from J, with 14 bases in between. The CDR3 sequence is 14 residues long. CDR3 coding DNA: TGTGCCAGCATGCAGGGGAGCTATTCCTACGAGCAGTACTTC. It yields the protein CASMQGSYSYEQYF.

The chain joins TRBV21-1 to TRBJ2-2; TRBD1, the table's D call, was not compared with the DNA. TRBV21-1 is a known pseudogene. This CDR3 spans 17 amino acids. In DNA, the CDR3 is TGTGCCAGCAGCGGCCCCCGGGACAGGGGAAACACCGGGGAGCTGTTTTTT. Its translation is CASSGPRDRGNTGELFF.

The J gene is TRBJ1-6, the V gene TRBV4-1; a weak D match, TRBD1 (6 bases). CDR3 length equals 14 residues. The V and J ends lost 6 bases and 8 bases respectively, with 14 bases between them. The germline V gene has CDR1 MGHRA and CDR2 YSYEKL. The CDR3 DNA is TGCGCCAGCAGACCCACAGGGTCCTATTCACCCCTCCACTTT. Residues: CASRPTGSYSPLHF.

The chain couples TRBV10-3 to TRBJ1-2; 8 positions agree with TRBD1. Looked up from germline, CDR1 is ENHRY and CDR2 is SYGVKD. Trimming at V came to 7 bases and at J to 3 bases, leaving 7 bases not matched to a gene. This CDR3 contains 14 residues. CDR3 nucleotide sequence: TGTGCCATCATGCCCGGACAGGGCGACTATGGCTACACCTTC. This translates into CAIMPGQGDYGYTF.

Only one count was recorded for this clone. The rearrangement links TRBV29-1 to TRBJ2-7; TRBD2 agrees at 7 bases. Germline-derived CDR1 and CDR2 are SQVTM and ANQGSEA. The CDR3 covers 13 residues. Trimming at V came to 6 bases and at J to 1 base, leaving 6 bases not matched to a gene. CDR3 nucleotides: TGCAGCGTGGGGGAGGGAAATTCCTACGAGCAGTACTTC. Translating it yields CSVGEGNSYEQYF.

This chain connects TRBV5-1 to TRBJ1-1; D ambiguous. The CDR3 has 14 residues. The germline V gene encodes CDR1 SGHRS and CDR2 YFSETQ. Trimming took off 2 bases at V and 1 base at J, with 9 bases between the two ends. The CDR3 reads CASSLIPSNTEAFF. DNA for the CDR3: TGCGCCAGCAGCTTAATTCCGTCGAACACTGAAGCTTTCTTT.

V and J are TRBV3-1 (or the pseudogene TRBV3-2) and TRBJ2-2; possibly TRBD1 for D (6 bases). The CDR3 totals 16 residues. Germline V gene data show CDR1 as LGHDT and CDR2 as YNNKEL (reference sequence). Trimming left V 4 bases short and J 0 bases short, with 12 bases between. DNA of the CDR3: TGTGCCAGCAGCCGGAGGACAGCCACGAACACCGGGGAGCTGTTTTTT. As protein: CASSRRTATNTGELFF.